Included here is one TCR beta chain sequence, with context. CDR3 length: 15 amino acids. Looked up from germline, CDR1 is SGHTA and CDR2 is FQGNSA. The data originate from a study of monozygotic twins with inflammatory bowel disease. The authors ran two nested PCRs of about 16 and 10 cycles on TCRalpha and TCRbeta cDNA. From the 5' RACE reads, TCRdb lists one entry per CDR3 protein and no DNA. The sample holds 400,000 to 500,000 distinct CDR3 sequences. The chain is built from TRBV7-2 and TRBJ2-2; TCRdb's D call of TRBD2 is untestable without DNA. The receptor was derived from a human donor with ulcerative colitis or Crohn's disease, or a healthy co-twin of an affected twin (not recorded which). Input material: blood. The CDR3 protein is CASSGDLAGTGELFF.